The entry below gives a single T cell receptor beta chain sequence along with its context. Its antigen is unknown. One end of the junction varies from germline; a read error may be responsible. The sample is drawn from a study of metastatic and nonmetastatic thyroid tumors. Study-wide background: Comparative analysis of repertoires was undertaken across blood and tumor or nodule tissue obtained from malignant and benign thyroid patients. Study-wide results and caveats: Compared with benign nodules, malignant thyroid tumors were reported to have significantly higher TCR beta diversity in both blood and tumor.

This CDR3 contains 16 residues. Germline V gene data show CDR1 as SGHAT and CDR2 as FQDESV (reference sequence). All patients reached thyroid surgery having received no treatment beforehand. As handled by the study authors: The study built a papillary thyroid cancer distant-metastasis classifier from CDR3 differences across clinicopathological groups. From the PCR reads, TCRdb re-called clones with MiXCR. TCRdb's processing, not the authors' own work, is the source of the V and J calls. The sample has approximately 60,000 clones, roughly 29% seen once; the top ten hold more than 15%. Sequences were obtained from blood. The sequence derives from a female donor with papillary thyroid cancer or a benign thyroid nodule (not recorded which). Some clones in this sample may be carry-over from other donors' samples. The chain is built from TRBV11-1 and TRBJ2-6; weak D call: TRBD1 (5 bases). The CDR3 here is CASSTDPRSGANVLTF. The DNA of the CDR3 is TGTGCCAGCAGTACCGACCCGAGGTCTGGGGCCAACGTCCTAACTTTC. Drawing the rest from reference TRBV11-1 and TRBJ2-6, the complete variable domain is EAEVAQSPRYKITEKSQAVAFWCDPISGHATLYWYRQILGQGPELLVQFQDESVVDDSQLPKDRFSAERLKGVDSTLKIQPAELGDSAMYLCASSTDPRSGANVLTFGAGSRLTVL.